These T cell receptor beta chains were read from a single sample in a study of kidney transplant recipient with SARS-CoV-2 infection. Each CDR3 protein gets one entry after TCRdb re-called the reads with MiXCR. Among 200,000 to 300,000 distinct CDR3 sequences listed, 25% to 30% were seen once. The starting material was a blood sample, obtained at baseline and between days 110 and 120 from a kidney transplant recipient. The receptor source for this set is a young adult male patient who had COVID-19 and was a kidney transplant recipient. Some T cells may be supplied by the graft donor. CDR3s include the opening cysteine and the closing phenylalanine or tryptophan. The D gene is left open where the match is weak. Rows may omit the clone size; those that give it use once, few, many or a size class.

CDR3aa: CASSDMRPYGKTYGYTF
CDR3nt: TGTGCCAGCAGTGACATGAGGCCTTACGGAAAGACCTATGGCTACACCTTC
d_gene: .
v_gene: TRBV6-9
abundance: few
j_gene: TRBJ1-2

CDR3aa: CASSERTPPGTYGYTF
CDR3nt: TGTGCCAGCAGCGAAAGGACCCCGCCGGGAACCTATGGCTACACCTTC
d_gene: .
v_gene: TRBV6-2/TRBV6-3
abundance: medium-sized
j_gene: TRBJ1-2

CDR3aa: CASSFALGNTIYF
CDR3nt: TGTGCCAGCAGCTTCGCGTTGGGAAACACCATATATTTT
d_gene: .
v_gene: TRBV11-2
abundance: many
j_gene: TRBJ1-3

CDR3aa: CASRGVGGGNTEAFF
CDR3nt: TGTGCCAGCAGGGGGGTCGGGGGTGGCAACACTGAAGCTTTCTTT
d_gene: .
v_gene: TRBV27
abundance: few
j_gene: TRBJ1-1

CDR3aa: CASSISSHEGKTYGYTF
CDR3nt: TGTGCCAGCAGCATTAGCTCTCACGAGGGAAAGACCTATGGCTACACCTTC
d_gene: .
v_gene: TRBV7-1
abundance: many
j_gene: TRBJ1-2

CDR3aa: CASSRQGANTEAFF
CDR3nt: TGTGCCAGCAGCCGACAGGGGGCGAACACTGAAGCTTTCTTT
d_gene: TRBD1
v_gene: TRBV5-4
abundance: many
j_gene: TRBJ1-1

CDR3aa: CSARDWDRGWETQYF
CDR3nt: TGCAGTGCTAGAGATTGGGACAGGGGTTGGGAGACCCAGTACTTC
d_gene: TRBD1
v_gene: TRBV20-1
abundance: many
j_gene: TRBJ2-5

CDR3aa: CASSGFPFTRKTYGYTF
CDR3nt: TGTGCCAGCAGCGGGTTCCCGTTTACCCGAAAGACCTATGGCTACACCTTC
d_gene: .
v_gene: TRBV7-8
abundance: many
j_gene: TRBJ1-2

CDR3aa: CASSLGQGLNYGYTF
CDR3nt: TGTGCCAGCAGCTTAGGACAGGGGCTAAACTATGGCTACACCTTC
d_gene: TRBD1
v_gene: TRBV7-8
abundance: many
j_gene: TRBJ1-2

CDR3aa: CTSSQENRGSYNEQFF
CDR3nt: TGCACCAGCAGCCAAGAGAACAGGGGCTCCTACAATGAGCAGTTCTTC
d_gene: TRBD1
v_gene: TRBV4-1
abundance: .
j_gene: TRBJ2-1